Below, 17 T cell receptor beta chains from the same sample are listed, as sequenced in a study of siplizumab effects on memory and regulatory T cells. The assay was immunoSEQ multiplex PCR, and TCRdb's table has in-frame clones only and misses some. Of approximately 92,000 clones in the sample, roughly 94% were seen once. Source material: non-Treg CD4+ T cells sorted from blood. The receptors were sampled from a human donor in good health.

The chain links TRBV6-5 to TRBJ1-4; D might be TRBD1 (5 bases). This CDR3 is 12 amino acids long. CDR1 and CDR2 (germline): MNHEY, SVGAGI. The V end lost 6 bases, the J end lost 8 bases, and 10 bases lay between the germline ends. CDR3 in DNA: TGTGCCAGCAGCAGAGAGGGGGAAAAACTGTTTTTT. Protein: CASSREGEKLFF.

V gene TRBV19 combines with J gene TRBJ2-3; a possible D gene is TRBD2 (5 bases). CDR3 length: 16 amino acids. Trimming removed 4 bases at V and 0 bases at J, with 14 bases between. The germline gives CDR1 LNHDA, CDR2 SQIVND (reference sequence). CDR3 coding DNA: TGTGCCAGTAGTACCCCAGGCGGGCCGAGCACAGATACGCAGTATTTT. It encodes CASSTPGGPSTDTQYF.

V and J are TRBV7-2 and TRBJ1-4, with D possibly matching TRBD1 (5 bases). The ends were cut back, 5 bases at V and 8 bases at J, with 18 bases in the middle. The CDR3 is 15 residues long. CDR1 and CDR2 (germline): SGHTA, FQGNSA. The CDR3 loop is CASSPAPRRGEKLFF. CDR3 in DNA: TGTGCCAGCAGCCCAGCGCCCAGACGGGGCGAAAAACTGTTTTTT.

The CDR3 region is CSVRQGATGNTIYF. Written as DNA, the CDR3 is TGCAGCGTTCGACAGGGGGCAACTGGAAACACCATATATTTT. The chain links TRBV29-1 to TRBJ1-3; TRBD1 matches at 10 bases. Germline-derived CDR1 and CDR2 are SQVTM and ANQGSEA. The CDR3 length is 14 residues. J gave up 2 bases and V 5 bases, and 3 bases lay outside the gene matches.

This clone was counted only a few times. The J gene is TRBJ2-7, the V gene TRBV6-5; D is unclear. Germline V CDR1 and CDR2: MNHEY, SVGAGI. The ends were cut back, 2 bases at V and 2 bases at J, with 10 bases in the middle. The CDR3 is made up of 14 amino acids. CDR3 nucleotides: TGTGCCAGCAGTTACCAGGTTGGGGCCTACGAGCAGTACTTC. Protein sequence: CASSYQVGAYEQYF.

The J gene is TRBJ1-1, the V gene TRBV9, with 7 bases aligning to TRBD1. V dropped 4 bases and J dropped 1; count of bases not matched to a gene: 4. Germline lookup yields CDR1 SGDLS and CDR2 YYNGEE. CDR3 length: 14 residues. CDR3 nucleotide sequence: TGTGCCAGCAGCCCCCGACAGGGGAACACTGAAGCTTTCTTT. It specifies CASSPRQGNTEAFF.

This clone was counted a single time. This chain uses TRBV28 with TRBJ2-3, with TRBD2 matching over 9 bases. This CDR3 has 15 amino acids. CDR1 and CDR2 from the germline V gene are MDHEN and SYDVKM. J lost 0 bases, V lost 5 bases, and 3 bases had no gene match. The CDR3 sequence: CASSVTSGSTDTQYF. The DNA for the CDR3 is TGTGCCAGCAGTGTAACTAGCGGGAGCACAGATACGCAGTATTTT.

This chain joins TRBV28 and TRBJ2-7; D is perhaps TRBD1 (6 bases). This CDR3 region has 14 residues. Germline V gives CDR1 MDHEN, CDR2 SYDVKM. V was shortened by 1 base and J by 5 bases, with 12 bases between the two germline ends. CDR3: CASSLLQGTDEQYF. In DNA, the CDR3 is TGTGCCAGCAGTTTATTACAGGGTACCGACGAGCAGTACTTC.

The V gene is TRBV6-6, the J gene TRBJ2-5, with D perhaps being TRBD1 or TRBD2 (5 bases each). In germline, CDR1 is MNHNY, CDR2 SVGAGI (reference sequence). V was cut by 0 bases and J by 5 bases, with 10 bases left in between. The CDR3 totals 14 residues. The CDR3 DNA reads TGTGCCAGCAGTTACTCTCGGGGCGGGGAGACCCAGTACTTC. Translation: CASSYSRGGETQYF.

The V call is TRBV6-4, the J call TRBJ2-2; 8 nucleotides agree with TRBD2. This CDR3 region has 17 residues. CDR1 and CDR2 from the germline V gene are MRHNA and SNTAGT. V dropped 1 base and J dropped 6; count of bases not matched to a gene: 10. The CDR3 DNA sequence: TGTGCCAGCAGTGACTTGCGCCCCGGGAGGGCTGCCGGGGAGCTGTTTTTT. It codes for CASSDLRPGRAAGELFF.

This chain connects TRBV27 to TRBJ2-3, with a weak D call TRBD1 (6 bases). V lost 5 bases, J lost 1 base, and 10 bases lay in between. CDR3 length equals 14 residues. Germline values: CDR1 MNHEY, CDR2 SMNVEV (reference sequence). CDR3 region: CASSRTVRTDTQYF. The CDR3 DNA reads as TGTGCCAGCAGTCGGACAGTGCGCACAGATACGCAGTATTTT.

In nucleotides, the CDR3 is TGTGCCAGCAGTGAACGGGGGGACACCAATCAGCCCCAGCATTTT. This sequence encodes CASSERGDTNQPQHF. The chain carries TRBV6-1 and TRBJ1-5; TRBD1 is a possible D gene (6 bases). Germline V gene sequence: CDR1 MNHNS, CDR2 SASEGT. Between the trimmed V and J ends, which lost 2 bases and 3 bases, there was a span of 11 bases. This CDR3 has 15 residues.

The CDR3, as DNA: TGTGCCAGCAGTCAAGGGACAACTAGCACAGATACGCAGTATTTT. Protein sequence: CASSQGTTSTDTQYF. The chain combines TRBV28 with TRBJ2-3; weak D call: TRBD1 (6 bases). CDR1 MDHEN and CDR2 SYDVKM come from the germline V gene. V lost 5 bases and J lost 0, with 12 bases in between. CDR3 length: 15 amino acids. The full variable domain, with the rest looked up from reference TRBV28 and TRBJ2-3, is DVKVTQSSRYLVKRTGEKVFLECVQDMDHENMFWYRQDPGLGLRLIYFSYDVKMKEKGDIPEGYSVSREKKERFSLILESASTNQTSMYLCASSQGTTSTDTQYFGPGTRLTVL.

The chain has TRBV30 and TRBJ2-5, with D possibly being TRBD2 (7 bases). CDR1 GTSNPN and CDR2 SVGIG come from the germline V gene (reference sequence). With 4 bases removed from V and 11 bases from J, the gap between germline ends came to 23 bases. The CDR3 runs to 14 residues. Here the CDR3 reads CAWIGSASGGGQYF. The CDR3, as DNA: TGTGCCTGGATCGGCTCGGCTTCGGGGGGCGGGCAGTACTTC.

J is TRBJ2-7 and V is TRBV10-1, with 8 positions matching TRBD1. The germline V gene has CDR1 WNHNN and CDR2 SYGVQD (reference sequence). Germline trimming cut 4 bases from V and 2 bases from J; bases unmatched to any gene: 10. This CDR3 has 16 residues. The CDR3 protein is CASSGASGTGTYEQYF. The CDR3 DNA follows: TGCGCCAGCAGTGGAGCGTCCGGGACAGGTACCTACGAGCAGTACTTC.

This chain uses TRBV27 with TRBJ1-6, with D hard to call. Trimming removed 7 bases from V and 7 bases from J, with 8 bases in between. The CDR3 consists of 12 residues. The germline V gene encodes CDR1 MNHEY and CDR2 SMNVEV (reference sequence). This CDR3 reads CASMDWNSPLHF. CDR3 bases: TGTGCCAGCATGGACTGGAATTCACCCCTCCACTTT.

This chain joins TRBV5-4 and TRBJ2-7; D tentatively fits TRBD1 or TRBD2 (5 bases each). CDR1 SGHNT and CDR2 YYREEE come from the germline V gene (reference sequence). The CDR3 is 15 residues long. Between the trimmed V and J ends, which lost 9 bases and 4 bases, there was a span of 23 bases. The CDR3 spells CATSEPGRLNYEQYF. Written as DNA, the CDR3 is TGTGCCACTTCCGAACCGGGACGGCTAAATTACGAGCAGTACTTC.